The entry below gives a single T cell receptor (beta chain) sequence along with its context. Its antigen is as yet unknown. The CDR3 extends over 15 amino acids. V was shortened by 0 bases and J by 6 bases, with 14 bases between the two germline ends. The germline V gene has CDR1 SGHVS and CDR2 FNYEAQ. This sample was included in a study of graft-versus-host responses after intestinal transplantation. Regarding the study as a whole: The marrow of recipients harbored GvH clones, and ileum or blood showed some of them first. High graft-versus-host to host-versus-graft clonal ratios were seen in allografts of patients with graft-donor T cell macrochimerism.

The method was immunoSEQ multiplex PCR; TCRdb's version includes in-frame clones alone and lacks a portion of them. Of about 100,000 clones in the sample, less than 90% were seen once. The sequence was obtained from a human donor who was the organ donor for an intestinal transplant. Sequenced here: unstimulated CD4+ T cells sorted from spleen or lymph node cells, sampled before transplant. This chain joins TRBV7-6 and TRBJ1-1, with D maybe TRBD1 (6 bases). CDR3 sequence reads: CASSLAGGLGAEAFF. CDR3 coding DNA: TGTGCCAGCAGCTTAGCGGGGGGCCTAGGGGCTGAAGCTTTCTTT.